This section outlines one T cell receptor (beta chain) sequence together with its context. Its cognate antigen is unknown. TCRdb reanalysed the 5' RACE reads using MiXCR and keeps one entry per CDR3 protein. In the table there are a few hundred thousand distinct CDR3 sequences, about a fifth of which are singletons. This specimen comes from a study of identical twins. Study-wide results and limits: The analysis was cross-sectional rather than longitudinal within donors. Cord blood beta clonotypes present at high abundance carried fewer insertions; no such pattern appeared in memory repertoires.

The V gene's germline CDR1 is SEHNR and CDR2 FQNEAQ (reference sequence). The CDR3 sequence is 15 residues long. V was clipped by 4 bases and J by 5 bases, with 17 bases between them. The sequencing sample was made of naive T cells sorted from blood. This rearrangement joins TRBV7-9 to TRBJ1-1, with D possibly being TRBD1 (6 bases). The sequence was collected from a man in his forties or fifties in good health. CDR3: CASSYPQGPGTEAFF. For the CDR3, the DNA is TGTGCCAGCAGCTACCCCCAGGGGCCTGGGACTGAAGCTTTCTTT.